The 6 T cell receptor beta chains below come from one sample, sequenced in a study of T cells in Graves' hyperthyroidism and ophthalmopathy. RNA transcripts gave rise to amplified TCR beta CDR3 regions. The HTBI set primed first-round TCR CDR3 RT-PCR. In TCRdb, the multiplex PCR reads were re-called with MiXCR into one record per CDR3 protein. The sample shows hundreds of thousands of distinct CDR3 sequences, 12% to 15% of them seen only once. Material for sequencing was blood. All receptors come from a woman between 40 and 55 years old with Graves' hyperthyroidism.

In this sample, this clonotype turned up a few times. This chain joins TRBV14 and TRBJ1-4; the match to TRBD1 covers 8 bases. This CDR3 contains 15 residues. In germline, CDR1 is SGHDN, CDR2 FVKESK. The J segment lost 8 bases and the V segment lost 4 bases, leaving 9 bases of the junction unmatched. CDR3 DNA: TGTGCCAGCAGCCGATCGGGACAGGAACGCGAAAAACTGTTTTTT. As protein: CASSRSGQEREKLFF.

This clonotype was counted ten times or more. This rearrangement joins TRBV18 to TRBJ1-1; D gene ambiguous. Germline V gene data show CDR1 as KGHSH and CDR2 as LQKENI. The CDR3 consists of 13 residues. The V end lost 3 bases, the J end lost 1 base, and 6 bases lay between the germline ends. As DNA, the CDR3 is TGTGCCAGCTCACCTTCTTCGAACACTGAAGCTTTCTTT. Its protein product is CASSPSSNTEAFF.

At least ten counts were recorded for this clonotype. This chain connects TRBV10-3 to TRBJ2-3, with TRBD1 as a possible D gene (5 bases). The CDR3 loop spans 13 amino acids. Germline lookup yields CDR1 ENHRY and CDR2 SYGVKD. The V gene lost 10 bases and the J gene lost 2 bases, with 13 bases spanning the gap. Here the CDR3 reads CATQGSDTDTQYF. The CDR3, as DNA: TGTGCCACCCAGGGTTCAGACACAGATACGCAGTATTTT.

This clonotype has ten or more counts. This chain connects TRBV11-1 to TRBJ1-2; D remains ambiguous. With 1 base removed from V and 5 bases from J, the gap between germline ends came to 8 bases. The CDR3 runs to 13 residues. Germline-derived CDR1 and CDR2 are SGHAT and FQDESV (reference sequence). CDR3 sequence (DNA): TGTGCCAGCAGCTTAGACGGGTCTTATGGCTACACCTTC. Translation gives CASSLDGSYGYTF.

This clonotype was seen at least ten times. V usage is TRBV7-3 and J usage is TRBJ2-1; TRBD2 matches at 13 bases. The CDR3 covers 17 residues. V dropped 1 base and J dropped 9; count of bases not matched to a gene: 9. Germline V gene lookup returns CDR1 SGHTA and CDR2 FQGTGA. DNA for the CDR3: TGTGCCAGCAGCTTAAGTTCTCCACTAGCGGGAGGGTTTGAGCAGTTCTTC. Amino acid sequence: CASSLSSPLAGGFEQFF.

About this clonotype: One junction end disagrees with the germline gene, perhaps due to a read error. The chain carries TRBV7-3 and TRBJ2-5; 9 bases agree with TRBD2. CDR3 length: 16 amino acids. Germline V gene lookup returns CDR1 SGHTA and CDR2 FQGTGA. The CDR3 DNA follows: TGTGCCAGCAGCTTACAGGCGGGAGGGCTCGGCGAGACCCAGCACTTC. This sequence encodes CASSLQAGGLGETQHF.